This TCR beta chain was captured in a study of T cell responses to AZD1222 COVID-19 vaccine. CDR1 and CDR2 (germline): SEHNR, FQNEAQ (reference sequence). V lost 4 bases and J 6 bases, leaving 8 bases between the germline ends. The CDR3 totals 12 residues. TCRdb keeps only in-frame clones here, not all; method: immunoSEQ multiplex PCR. The sample lists 150,000 to 200,000 clones; 80% to 90% were seen once. The sequencing used peripheral blood, collected 28 days after the second AZD1222 dose. V is TRBV7-9 and J is TRBJ2-3; no firm D call. The sequence derives from an adult who received the AZD1222 COVID-19 vaccine. The CDR3 DNA reads as TGTGCCAGCAGCTCAATCCACGATACGCAGTATTTT. Amino acids: CASSSIHDTQYF.